The rows below give T cell receptor beta chains drawn from one sample of a study of T cell responses to AZD1222 COVID-19 vaccine. The table came from immunoSEQ multiplex PCR; TCRdb's copy has only in-frame clones and leaves some out. Among around 99,000 clones listed, approximately 90% were seen once. The sample here was peripheral blood, taken on day 0 of AZD1222 vaccination. Every receptor here comes from an adult in good health. CDR3s include the opening cysteine and the closing phenylalanine or tryptophan. Each record gives: J gene, D gene, V gene, clone size, CDR3 protein, CDR3 DNA. A D gene is named only where the DNA matches it firmly. Rows may omit the clone size; those that give it use once, few, many or a size class.

>TRBJ1-2|TRBD1|TRBV6-4|.
CASSDRFRGRANYGYTF
TGTGCCAGCAGTGACCGGTTTAGGGGGCGAGCTAACTATGGCTACACCTTC
>TRBJ1-5|.|TRBV7-2|.
CASSGQRNQPQHF
TGTGCCAGCAGTGGACAGAGGAATCAGCCCCAGCATTTT
>TRBJ2-1|TRBD1|TRBV24-1|.
CATSDSGQGTGEQFF
TGTGCCACCAGTGATTCGGGACAGGGGACCGGTGAGCAGTTCTTC
>TRBJ1-1|.|TRBV18|.
CASSPLPGMNTEAFF
TGTGCCAGCTCACCACTGCCCGGAATGAACACTGAAGCTTTCTTT
>TRBJ2-3|TRBD2|TRBV3-1/TRBV3-2|.
CASSRSSGRLNTQYF
TGTGCCAGCAGCCGATCTAGCGGGAGATTAAATACGCAGTATTTT
>TRBJ1-6|.|TRBV29-1|.
CSVGWVSGVRSPLHF
TGCAGCGTTGGGTGGGTGAGCGGGGTAAGGTCACCCCTCCACTTT
>TRBJ2-5|.|TRBV24-1|once
CATSEQGRQETQYF
TGTGCCACCAGTGAACAGGGACGACAAGAGACCCAGTACTTC
>TRBJ1-3|.|TRBV25-1|.
CASSDGSGGAGNTIYF
TGTGCCAGCAGTGACGGATCCGGGGGAGCTGGAAACACCATATATTTT
>TRBJ2-5|.|TRBV9|.
CASSVSPGVSGETQYF
TGTGCCAGCAGCGTATCACCGGGGGTTTCGGGAGAGACCCAGTACTTC
>TRBJ1-5|.|TRBV21-1|.
CASSNPQGAGEGQPQHF
TGTGCCAGCAGCAACCCCCAAGGGGCCGGAGAAGGTCAGCCCCAGCATTTT
>TRBJ2-5|.|TRBV5-6|.
CASSNPGTPQYF
TGTGCCAGCAGTAACCCAGGGACTCCCCAGTACTTC
>TRBJ1-1|TRBD1|TRBV7-8|once
CASSPDRADTEAFF
TGTGCCAGCAGCCCGGACAGGGCGGACACTGAAGCTTTCTTT
>TRBJ1-4|.|TRBV12-3/TRBV12-4|.
CASSLKGPGELFF
TGTGCCAGCAGTTTAAAGGGACCCGGCGAACTGTTTTTT
>TRBJ2-6|.|TRBV24-1|.
CATSDNIGSGANVLTF
TGTGCCACCAGTGATAACATAGGCTCTGGGGCCAACGTCCTGACTTTC
>TRBJ2-5|.|TRBV7-3|.
CASSLGGSQETQYF
TGTGCCAGCAGCTTAGGGGGTAGTCAAGAGACCCAGTACTTC
>TRBJ1-2|.|TRBV5-1|.
CASSLRGGTPGGYTF
TGCGCCAGCAGCTTGCGGGGGGGCACCCCGGGAGGCTACACCTTC
>TRBJ2-3|TRBD2|TRBV9|.
CASSVAPFILAGGTDTQYF
TGTGCCAGCAGCGTAGCCCCATTCATTCTAGCGGGAGGGACAGATACGCAGTATTTT
>TRBJ2-1|TRBD2|TRBV19|.
CASSIGPSGSHEQFF
TGTGCCAGTAGTATTGGCCCTAGCGGGTCTCATGAGCAGTTCTTC
>TRBJ2-7|.|TRBV6-5|.
CASSHDSGRESDF
TGTGCCAGCAGCCACGACAGTGGCAGGGAAAGCGACTTC
>TRBJ2-2|.|TRBV19|.
CASSMGSSDTGELFF
TGTGCCAGTAGTATGGGGAGCTCCGACACCGGGGAGCTGTTTTTT
>TRBJ2-7|.|TRBV5-1|.
CASSSPYEQYF
TGCGCCAGCAGCTCGCCCTACGAGCAGTACTTC
>TRBJ1-6|.|TRBV5-1|.
CASSFTENSPLHF
TGCGCCAGCAGCTTTACAGAGAATTCACCCCTCCACTTT
>TRBJ2-7|TRBD2|TRBV23-1|.
CASSQSFGLTSITYEQYF
TGCGCCAGCAGTCAATCGTTTGGTTTGACTAGCATTACCTACGAGCAGTACTTC
>TRBJ1-1|TRBD1|TRBV19|.
CASGTGSRNTEAFF
TGTGCCAGTGGGACAGGGAGCAGGAACACTGAAGCTTTCTTT
>TRBJ1-1|.|TRBV4-1|.
CASSQYERIMNTEAFF
TGCGCCAGCAGCCAATATGAACGGATAATGAACACTGAAGCTTTCTTT
>TRBJ1-5|.|TRBV30|once
CAWSMVPPGPQHF
TGTGCCTGGAGTATGGTCCCGCCGGGGCCCCAGCATTTT
>TRBJ2-7|.|TRBV30|once
CAGGRRAGANYEQYF
TGTGCCGGAGGGAGACGCGCAGGGGCAAACTACGAGCAGTACTTC
>TRBJ1-1|.|TRBV19|.
CASSQGGYSTEAFF
TGTGCCAGTTCGCAGGGAGGGTACAGCACTGAAGCTTTCTTT
>TRBJ1-6|.|TRBV6-5|.
CATIDRRVWGSPLHF
TGTGCCACCATAGACAGGAGGGTTTGGGGATCACCCCTCCACTTT
>TRBJ2-3|.|TRBV21-1|.
CASSPGLAGVPDTQYF
TGTGCCAGCAGCCCGGGACTAGCGGGAGTCCCAGATACGCAGTATTTT
>TRBJ1-2|.|TRBV9|.
CASSPREGDYGYTF
TGTGCCAGCAGCCCCCGAGAAGGGGACTATGGCTACACCTTC
>TRBJ2-1|.|TRBV20-1|.
CSASLEQFF
TGCAGTGCCAGCCTAGAGCAGTTCTTC
>TRBJ1-1|TRBD1|TRBV19|.
CASGRTGDTEAFF
TGTGCCAGCGGAAGGACAGGGGACACTGAAGCTTTCTTT
>TRBJ1-1|.|TRBV5-4|.
CASSLINTEAFF
TGTGCCAGCAGCTTAATTAACACTGAAGCTTTCTTT
>TRBJ1-2|.|TRBV7-2|once
CASTETGIDYGYTF
TGTGCCAGCACCGAGACGGGGATTGACTATGGCTACACCTTC
>TRBJ1-6|.|TRBV19|.
CASQAGLNNSPLHF
TGTGCCTCCCAGGCGGGACTGAATAATTCACCCCTCCACTTT
>TRBJ1-5|TRBD1|TRBV28|once
CASSFRQGQQPQHF
TGTGCCAGCAGTTTCCGACAGGGGCAACAGCCCCAGCATTTT
>TRBJ1-6|.|TRBV5-1|.
CASSLSGPSDSPLHF
TGCGCCAGCAGCTTGTCCGGCCCATCGGATTCACCCCTCCACTTT
>TRBJ1-5|TRBD1|TRBV11-2|.
CASSLDQGAGQPQHF
TGTGCCAGCAGCTTAGATCAGGGGGCGGGTCAGCCCCAGCATTTT
>TRBJ1-6|.|TRBV28|.
CASSQTEQNSPLHF
TGTGCCAGCAGCCAGACAGAGCAAAATTCACCCCTCCACTTT
>TRBJ2-2|.|TRBV29-1|.
CSVDQGLGGELFF
TGCAGCGTTGATCAGGGATTGGGCGGGGAGCTGTTTTTT
>TRBJ1-4|.|TRBV6-5|few
CASRSNEKLFF
TGTGCCAGCAGATCTAATGAAAAACTGTTTTTT
>TRBJ1-2|TRBD1|TRBV11-2|.
CASSHVQGAGGYTF
TGTGCCAGCAGCCACGTACAGGGGGCGGGTGGCTACACCTTC
>TRBJ2-1|TRBD2|TRBV29-1|.
CSVEGLAGGNEQFF
TGCAGCGTCGAGGGACTAGCGGGAGGCAATGAGCAGTTCTTC
>TRBJ2-5|TRBD2|TRBV6-5|once
CASNQRGPGETQYF
TGTGCCAGCAACCAGCGGGGGCCGGGGGAGACCCAGTACTTC
>TRBJ1-6|TRBD1|TRBV9|.
CASSDGSGTGNSPLHF
TGTGCCAGCAGCGACGGATCCGGGACAGGGAATTCACCCCTCCACTTT
>TRBJ1-5|TRBD1|TRBV28|.
CASSLSGQVNQPQHF
TGTGCCAGCAGTTTATCCGGACAGGTAAATCAGCCCCAGCATTTT
>TRBJ1-6|TRBD1|TRBV9|.
CASSVARDRVSSPLHF
TGTGCCAGCAGCGTAGCCCGGGACAGGGTGAGTTCACCCCTCCACTTT
>TRBJ2-5|TRBD2|TRBV9|.
CASSVAGGRRETQYF
TGTGCCAGCAGCGTAGCGGGGGGGCGGAGGGAGACCCAGTACTTC
>TRBJ1-2|.|TRBV3-1/TRBV3-2|.
CASSQGQIGYTF
TGTGCCAGCAGCCAAGGACAGATCGGCTACACCTTC
>TRBJ1-5|TRBD1|TRBV4-1|.
CASSQGQGGGNQPQHF
TGCGCCAGCAGCCAAGGACAGGGGGGCGGCAATCAGCCCCAGCATTTT
>TRBJ2-5|TRBD2|TRBV19|.
CASSIATSGAETQYF
TGTGCCAGTAGTATCGCAACTAGCGGGGCTGAGACCCAGTACTTC
>TRBJ1-2|.|TRBV10-3|.
CAISDSVGEVIGGYTF
TGTGCCATCAGTGACTCCGTGGGGGAGGTGATCGGTGGCTACACCTTC
>TRBJ1-1|TRBD1|TRBV3-1/TRBV3-2|.
CASRHRGRTEAFF
TGTGCCAGCAGACACAGGGGGCGGACTGAAGCTTTCTTT
>TRBJ1-6|.|TRBV5-4|.
CASSLVGQGNSPLHF
TGTGCCAGCAGCTTGGTGGGGCAGGGCAATTCACCCCTCCACTTT
>TRBJ1-6|.|TRBV19|.
CATQDSVGGNSPLHF
TGTGCCACCCAGGACTCCGTCGGCGGTAATTCACCCCTCCACTTT
>TRBJ1-1|TRBD1|TRBV7-9|.
CASSQGQAMNTEAFF
TGTGCCAGCAGCCAGGGACAGGCGATGAACACTGAAGCTTTCTTT
>TRBJ1-5|TRBD1|TRBV3-1/TRBV3-2|once
CASSRGQGRAQPQHF
TGTGCCAGCAGCCGAGGACAGGGTAGGGCTCAGCCCCAGCATTTT
>TRBJ1-2|TRBD1|TRBV6-5|.
CASTRDRASGYTF
TGTGCCAGCACCCGGGACAGGGCGTCCGGCTACACCTTC